A selection of T cell receptor beta chains follows, all from one sample in a study of blood T cells in healthy people across ages. TCRdb fed the 5' RACE reads into MiXCR, producing one record per CDR3 protein. The table includes approximately 1,700,000 distinct CDR3 sequences, more than 35% detected once. The sequencing sample was made of blood. The receptors come from a human donor in good health. CDR3s include the opening cysteine and the closing phenylalanine or tryptophan. A D gene is named only where the DNA matches it firmly. Size tells how often a clone was seen (once, few, many) or the class of an expanded clone, and some rows leave it out.

V gene	J gene	D gene	clone size	CDR3 protein	CDR3 DNA
TRBV18	TRBJ1-6	.	.	CASSPLRTAVYNSPLHF	TGTGCCAGCTCACCACTCAGGACAGCCGTTTATAATTCACCCCTCCACTTT
TRBV5-1	TRBJ2-7	.	few	CASSRRTGSYEQYF	TGCGCCAGCAGTCGTCGGACTGGCTCCTACGAGCAGTACTTC
TRBV10-3	TRBJ1-2	.	.	CAIRPELAAAGYTF	TGTGCCATCCGCCCAGAGCTAGCCGCGGCTGGCTACACCTTC
TRBV2	TRBJ1-2	TRBD1	.	CASSVARGDYGYTF	TGTGCCAGCAGTGTGGCCAGGGGGGACTATGGCTACACCTTC
TRBV29-1	TRBJ2-6	.	.	CSVVDLSSGANVLTF	TGCAGCGTTGTGGATCTATCCTCTGGGGCCAACGTCCTGACTTTC
TRBV3-1	TRBJ1-2	TRBD1	few	CASSYWTGDGYTF	TGTGCCAGCAGCTATTGGACAGGGGATGGCTACACCTTC
TRBV6-2/TRBV6-3	TRBJ2-3	.	few	CASRRRGLEDTQYF	TGTGCCAGCAGGAGGAGGGGGCTGGAGGATACGCAGTATTTT
TRBV4-1	TRBJ2-5	TRBD1	.	CASSQSRDSLLGETQYF	TGCGCCAGCAGCCAATCCCGGGACAGCCTACTTGGGGAGACCCAGTACTTC
TRBV20-1	TRBJ2-3	TRBD2	many	CSARDQAGGPPDTQYF	TGCAGTGCTAGAGATCAAGCGGGGGGCCCCCCAGATACGCAGTATTTT
TRBV5-6	TRBJ1-2	.	few	CASSYSRGRYGYTF	TGTGCCAGCAGCTATTCCAGGGGACGTTATGGCTACACCTTC
TRBV11-2	TRBJ2-5	TRBD2	.	CASSLDLGGTSGGLQETQYF	TGTGCCAGCAGCTTAGATCTGGGTGGGACTAGCGGGGGGCTACAAGAGACCCAGTACTTC
TRBV19	TRBJ2-6	TRBD1	few	CASSASGTASSGANVLTF	TGTGCCAGTAGTGCGTCCGGGACAGCGAGCTCTGGGGCCAACGTCCTGACTTTC
TRBV2	TRBJ1-1	.	few	CASSESWREAFF	TGTGCCAGCAGTGAATCGTGGCGTGAAGCTTTCTTT
TRBV6-5	TRBJ1-4	TRBD1	few	CASSRGQGSEKLFF	TGTGCCAGCAGTCGCGGACAGGGGAGTGAAAAACTGTTTTTT
TRBV10-3	TRBJ1-2	.	.	CATQERQKANYGYTF	TGTGCCACCCAAGAGAGGCAGAAGGCTAACTATGGCTACACCTTC
TRBV20-1	TRBJ2-1	.	.	CSASGPSLAGTYNEQFF	TGCAGTGCTAGTGGCCCTTCATTGGCGGGGACCTACAATGAGCAGTTCTTC
TRBV4-1	TRBJ2-1	TRBD1	.	CASSTPGTGIKEQFF	TGCGCCAGCAGCACACCCGGGACAGGGATTAAGGAGCAGTTCTTC
TRBV6-1	TRBJ1-6	TRBD1	.	CASRRQGILVEPYNSPLHF	TGTGCCAGCAGACGACAGGGGATCTTGGTTGAGCCCTATAATTCACCCCTCCACTTT
TRBV7-3	TRBJ2-1	.	few	CASSSLKGYNEQFF	TGTGCCAGCAGCTCCCTAAAGGGATACAATGAGCAGTTCTTC
TRBV27	TRBJ1-2	.	few	CASSSWASGANYGYTF	TGTGCCAGCAGTTCTTGGGCATCGGGGGCTAACTATGGCTACACCTTC
TRBV11-2	TRBJ2-5	.	.	CASSQDLSSGTQYF	TGTGCCAGCAGCCAAGACTTGTCGAGTGGGACCCAGTACTTC
TRBV7-2	TRBJ1-6	.	.	CASTVNREVSPLHF	TGTGCCAGCACCGTAAACAGGGAGGTTTCACCCCTCCACTTT
TRBV7-9	TRBJ2-5	TRBD2	few	CASGLAGGRLQETQYF	TGTGCCAGCGGCTTAGCGGGCGGCAGACTCCAAGAGACCCAGTACTTC
TRBV6-6	TRBJ1-1	TRBD1	few	CASTTGYVTPFF	TGTGCCAGCACGACAGGGTATGTGACGCCTTTCTTT
TRBV29-1	TRBJ2-3	.	.	CSVEARILHNSPHF	TGCAGCGTTGAGGCGCGGATCTTGCACAATTCCCCTCATTTT
TRBV27	TRBJ2-3	.	.	CASSLRGVLTDTQYF	TGTGCCAGCAGTTTACGTGGGGTATTGACAGATACGCAGTATTTT
TRBV20-1	TRBJ2-3	.	.	CSARTRAEVSQYF	TGCAGTGCCAGGACAAGGGCGGAGGTGTCGCAGTATTTT
TRBV4-3	TRBJ2-1	TRBD2	many	CASSQEPSGSYNEQFF	TGCGCCAGCAGCCAAGAACCTAGCGGCTCCTACAATGAGCAGTTCTTC
TRBV7-2	TRBJ2-7	.	few	CASSPGGSREQYF	TGTGCCAGCAGCCCCGGAGGTAGCAGGGAGCAGTACTTC
TRBV5-1	TRBJ2-3	.	few	CASSSGSGGTDTQYF	TGCGCCAGCAGCTCCGGTAGCGGAGGCACAGATACGCAGTATTTT
TRBV20-1	TRBJ2-7	.	.	CSARDPSQKSYEQYF	TGCAGTGCTAGAGATCCCTCACAGAAAAGCTACGAGCAGTACTTC
TRBV4-3	TRBJ1-1	.	.	CASSQDWTLKAFF	TGCGCCAGCAGCCAAGATTGGACACTGAAGGCTTTCTTT
TRBV11-3	TRBJ2-1	TRBD2	.	CASTLSGSSYNEQFF	TGTGCCAGCACCCTAAGCGGGAGCTCCTACAATGAGCAGTTCTTC